Following are 15 T cell receptor beta chains from one sample sequenced in a study of Graves' ophthalmopathy and Graves' hyperthyroidism. Amplification targeted the TCR beta CDR3 regions, with RNA transcripts as the source material. RT-PCR was first run with HTBI primers, then multiplex PCR in a second round. In TCRdb, the multiplex PCR reads were re-called with MiXCR into one record per CDR3 protein. The sample shows a few hundred thousand distinct CDR3 sequences, approximately 20% of them seen only once. The sample consisted of peripheral blood. The source of these receptors is a woman aged 18-29 years with Graves' ophthalmopathy.

This clonotype has ten or more counts. The chain employs TRBV4-1 and TRBJ1-2; TRBD1 might be the D (6 bases). The V gene's germline CDR1 is MGHRA and CDR2 YSYEKL. V lost 4 bases and J lost 1, with 16 bases in between. There are 16 residues in the CDR3. The CDR3 DNA reads TGCGCCAGCAGCCTTCCTGCAAGGGGGTTTAACTATGGCTACACCTTC. It codes for CASSLPARGFNYGYTF.

There are many counts of this clonotype. The chain carries TRBV4-2 and TRBJ1-6; a possible D gene is TRBD1 (5 bases). This CDR3 has 15 amino acids. The V end lost 6 bases, the J end lost 6 bases, and 15 bases lay between the germline ends. The V gene's germline CDR1 is LGHNA and CDR2 YNFKEQ. The CDR3 coding sequence is TGTGCCAGCAGGCCCGGGACGGGACCTAATTCACCCCTCCACTTT. It translates to CASRPGTGPNSPLHF.

Many counts were recorded for this clonotype. The chain employs TRBV20-1 and TRBJ1-5; the match to TRBD1 covers 8 bases. Losses at the gene ends were 6 bases for V and 6 bases for J; bases not matched to a gene: 13. The CDR3 covers 15 residues. The germline V gene encodes CDR1 DFQATT and CDR2 SNEGSKA (reference sequence). Written as DNA, the CDR3 is TGCAGTGCCACCCCGGGACAGGTCCTTCTTCAGCCCCAGCATTTT. Amino acids: CSATPGQVLLQPQHF.

There are many counts of this clonotype. J is TRBJ2-7 and V is TRBV7-2; 9 bases line up with TRBD1. This CDR3 spans 15 amino acids. The V gene's germline CDR1 is SGHTA and CDR2 FQGNSA. Losses at the gene ends were 4 bases for V and 3 bases for J; bases not matched to a gene: 7. The CDR3 coding sequence is TGTGCCAGCAGCTCCCGGGACAGGGAAGGCTACGAGCAGTACTTC. This codes for CASSSRDREGYEQYF.

The V gene is TRBV6-1, the J gene TRBJ1-1; D not resolved. V lost 3 bases, J lost 1 base, and 9 bases lay in between. Germline assignment: CDR1 MNHNS and CDR2 SASEGT. The CDR3 is 14 residues long. CDR3 in DNA: TGTGCCAGCAGTGATCAGGTGAGGAACACTGAAGCTTTCTTT. It translates to CASSDQVRNTEAFF.

The sample holds many counts of this clonotype. J is TRBJ1-1 and V is TRBV19; 11 bases align to TRBD1. V lost 5 bases and J lost 4; bases outside the gene matches: 9. Germline V gene data show CDR1 as LNHDA and CDR2 as SQIVND (reference sequence). The CDR3 contains 16 residues. The CDR3 DNA follows: TGTGCCAGTAGTTCGGGACAGGGGGATTGGGGCACTGAAGCTTTCTTT. Residues: CASSSGQGDWGTEAFF.

The chain joins TRBV6-2 or TRBV6-3 to TRBJ1-2; TRBD1 matches at 8 bases. This CDR3 is built from 13 residues. V dropped 4 bases and J dropped 7; count of bases not matched to a gene: 5. CDR1 and CDR2 from the germline V gene are MNHEY and SVGEGT. In DNA, the CDR3 is TGTGCCAGCAGTTGGACAGGGCCGGGTGGCTACACCTTC. Amino acid sequence: CASSWTGPGGYTF.

This clonotype showed up just a few times. V usage is TRBV11-2 and J usage is TRBJ2-5; TRBD2 agrees at 8 bases. Germline V gene data show CDR1 as SGHAT and CDR2 as FQNNGV. The V gene end was trimmed by 4 bases and the J gene end by 3 bases; junction bases not matched to a gene: 13. The CDR3 is made up of 17 amino acids. CDR3 sequence: CASSSPERISGEETQYF. Here the CDR3 DNA reads TGTGCCAGCAGCTCCCCTGAGAGGATTAGCGGGGAAGAGACCCAGTACTTC.

This clonotype was seen repeatedly, ten times or more. This chain uses TRBV15 with TRBJ1-2; 9 bases align to TRBD1. The CDR3 sequence is 14 residues long. Looked up from germline, CDR1 is LNHNV and CDR2 is YYDKDF (reference sequence). V trimming: 5 bases; J trimming: 4 bases; junction bases outside the gene matches: 5. The CDR3 loop reads CATSDDRGAYGYTF. As DNA, the CDR3 is TGTGCCACCAGCGACGACAGGGGGGCCTATGGCTACACCTTC.

This clonotype was found many times. The chain is built from TRBV28 and TRBJ2-7; 11 nucleotides match TRBD2. Germline CDR1 reads MDHEN; CDR2 reads SYDVKM. Unmatched junction bases numbered 4, after V lost 6 bases and J lost 3 bases. The CDR3 has 14 amino acids. The CDR3 nucleotides are TGTGCCAGCAGCTTACTAGCGGGAGACTACGAGCAGTACTTC. Its protein product is CASSLLAGDYEQYF.

This clonotype has a count of ten or more. The V call is TRBV14, the J call TRBJ1-6; D remains unclear. Germline values: CDR1 SGHDN, CDR2 FVKESK. With 1 base removed from V and 10 bases from J, the gap between germline ends came to 5 bases. The CDR3 runs to 12 residues. The chain's CDR3 is CASSQARSPLHF. The CDR3 DNA reads as TGTGCCAGCAGCCAAGCGCGGTCACCCCTCCACTTT.

In its sample, this clonotype was seen many times. The chain combines TRBV7-8 with TRBJ2-7; D remains unclear. With 5 bases removed from V and 0 bases from J, the gap between germline ends came to 20 bases. Germline lookup yields CDR1 SGHVS and CDR2 FQNEAQ. The CDR3 runs 17 residues. The CDR3 loop is CASSPGRWATFSYEQYF. The CDR3 DNA reads as TGTGCCAGCAGCCCAGGCAGGTGGGCTACCTTCTCCTACGAGCAGTACTTC. Full variable domain (rest looked up from reference TRBV7-8 and TRBJ2-7): GAGVSQSPRYKVAKRGQDVALRCDPISGHVSLFWYQQALGQGPEFLTYFQNEAQLDKSGLPSDRFFAERPEGSVSTLKIQRTQQEDSAVYLCASSPGRWATFSYEQYFGPGTRLTVT.

This clonotype was seen repeatedly, ten times or more. This chain links TRBV6-2 or TRBV6-3 with TRBJ1-5; 7 bases are a match to TRBD1. CDR1 and CDR2 (germline): MNHEY, SVGEGT. This CDR3 contains 16 residues. The junction had 11 bases not matched to a gene; V was cut back by 4 bases and J by 5 bases. DNA for the CDR3: TGTGCCAGCAGTTCCCTCCGGAGGGGGCAGGATCAGCCCCAGCATTTT. As protein: CASSSLRRGQDQPQHF.

This clonotype has ten or more counts. The CDR3 reads CASAQRGWEETQYF. The CDR3, as DNA: TGTGCCAGCGCCCAGCGAGGGTGGGAAGAGACCCAGTACTTC. The gene calls are TRBV7-9 and TRBJ2-5, with D tentatively TRBD2 (5 bases). This CDR3 is built from 14 residues. Trimming shortened V by 8 bases and J by 3 bases, and 16 bases separated the two germline ends. Germline lookup yields CDR1 SEHNR and CDR2 FQNEAQ (reference sequence).

Ten or more counts support this clonotype. V and J are TRBV27 and TRBJ2-7; 14 bases align to TRBD2. Germline values: CDR1 MNHEY, CDR2 SMNVEV (reference sequence). J gave up 9 bases and V 5 bases, and 6 bases lay outside the gene matches. This CDR3 is built from 14 residues. CDR3 protein: CASSRRLAGGLQYF. The CDR3 nucleotides read TGTGCCAGCAGTCGCCGACTAGCGGGAGGGTTGCAGTACTTC.